This section outlines one T cell receptor (beta chain) sequence together with its context. The antigen is undetermined. Sequenced by immunoSEQ multiplex PCR; TCRdb stores in-frame clones only, minus some. The sample has roughly 680,000 clones, approximately 88% seen once. The data were taken from a study of Ad26.COV2.S vaccination and SARS-CoV-2 variants. Overall study context: Into the muscle, Ad26.COV2.S was dosed once or twice, 56 days apart.

V lost 5 bases and J lost 3, with 8 bases in between. CDR1 and CDR2 (germline): SGHTA, FQGNSA. The CDR3 loop spans 13 amino acids. Indicated treatment: around 19 received Ad26.COV2.S at low or high dose, single or two shots; five or six received placebo; per-sample allocation not given. Collection of the samples took place on day 63 after the first injection of vaccine or placebo. Adults aged 18-55 years in Boston included the donor. Study findings and constraints: Assessments of TCR breadth and depth may have underestimated the total T cell responses.

Material: peripheral blood, obtained in a trial of Ad26.COV2.S vaccine versus placebo. The receptor's source is a person between 18 and 65 years old who received the Ad26.COV2.S COVID-19 vaccine or a placebo. This chain links TRBV7-2 with TRBJ1-5; D uncertain. CDR3: CASSPGVNQPQHF. The DNA of the CDR3 is TGTGCCAGCAGCCCTGGAGTCAATCAGCCCCAGCATTTT. The full variable domain, completed using reference TRBV7-2 and TRBJ1-5, is GAGVSQSPSNKVTEKGKDVELRCDPISGHTALYWYRQSLGQGLEFLIYFQGNSAPDKSGLPSDRFSAERTGGSVSTLTIQRTQQEDSAVYLCASSPGVNQPQHFGDGTRLSIL.